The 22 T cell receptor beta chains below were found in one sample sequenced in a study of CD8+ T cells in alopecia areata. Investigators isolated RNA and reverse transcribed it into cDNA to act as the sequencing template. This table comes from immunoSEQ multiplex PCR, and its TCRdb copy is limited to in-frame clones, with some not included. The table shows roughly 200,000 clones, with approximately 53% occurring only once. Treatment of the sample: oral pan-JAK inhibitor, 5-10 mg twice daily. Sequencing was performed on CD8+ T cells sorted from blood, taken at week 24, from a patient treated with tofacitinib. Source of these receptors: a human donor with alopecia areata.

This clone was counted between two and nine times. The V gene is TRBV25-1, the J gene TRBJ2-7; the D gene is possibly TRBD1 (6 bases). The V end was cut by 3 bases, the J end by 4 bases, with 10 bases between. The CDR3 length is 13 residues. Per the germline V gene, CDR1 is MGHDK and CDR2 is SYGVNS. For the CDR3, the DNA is TGTGCCAGCAGTGACCCAGGACAGTACGAGCAGTACTTC. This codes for CASSDPGQYEQYF.

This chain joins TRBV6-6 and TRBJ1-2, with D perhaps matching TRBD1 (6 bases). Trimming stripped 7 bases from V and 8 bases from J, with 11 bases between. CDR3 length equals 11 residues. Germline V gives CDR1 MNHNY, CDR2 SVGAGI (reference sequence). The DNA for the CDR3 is TGTGCCAGCACCGAAGGGGGAGGCTACACCTTC. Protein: CASTEGGGYTF.

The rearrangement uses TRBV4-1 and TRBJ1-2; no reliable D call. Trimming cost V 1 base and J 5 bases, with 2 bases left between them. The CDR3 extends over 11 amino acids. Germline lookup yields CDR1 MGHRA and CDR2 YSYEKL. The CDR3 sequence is CASSQGYGYTF. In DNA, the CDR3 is TGCGCCAGCAGCCAAGGTTATGGCTACACCTTC.

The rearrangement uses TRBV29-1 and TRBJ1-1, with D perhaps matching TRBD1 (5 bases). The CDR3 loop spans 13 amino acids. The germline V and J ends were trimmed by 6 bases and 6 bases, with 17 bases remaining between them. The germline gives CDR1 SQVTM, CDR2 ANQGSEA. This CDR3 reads CSVTSRETAEAFF. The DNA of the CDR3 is TGCAGCGTCACAAGCCGGGAGACAGCTGAAGCTTTCTTT.

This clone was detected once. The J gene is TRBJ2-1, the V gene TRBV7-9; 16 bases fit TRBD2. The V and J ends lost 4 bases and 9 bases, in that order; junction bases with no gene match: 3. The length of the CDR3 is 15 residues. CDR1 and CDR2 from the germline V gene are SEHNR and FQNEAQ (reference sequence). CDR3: CASSSGLAGGLEQFF. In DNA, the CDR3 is TGTGCCAGCAGCTCGGGACTAGCGGGGGGGCTTGAGCAGTTCTTC.

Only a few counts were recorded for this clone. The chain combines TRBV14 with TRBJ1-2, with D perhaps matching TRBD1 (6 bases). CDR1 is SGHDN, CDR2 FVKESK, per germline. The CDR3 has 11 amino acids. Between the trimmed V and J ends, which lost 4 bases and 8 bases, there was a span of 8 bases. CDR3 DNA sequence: TGTGCCAGCAGCCCGAGGGGGGGCTACACCTTC. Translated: CASSPRGGYTF. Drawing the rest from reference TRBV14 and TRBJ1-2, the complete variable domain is EAGVTQFPSHSVIEKGQTVTLRCDPISGHDNLYWYRRVMGKEIKFLLHFVKESKQDESGMPNNRFLAERTGGTYSTLKVQPAELEDSGVYFCASSPRGGYTFGSGTRLTVV.

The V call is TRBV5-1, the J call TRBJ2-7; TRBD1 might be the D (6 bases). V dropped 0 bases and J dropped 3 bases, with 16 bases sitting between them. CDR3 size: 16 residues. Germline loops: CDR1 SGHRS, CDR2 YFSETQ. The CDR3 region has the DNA TGCGCCAGCAGCTTGGGAATTGGACAGAAATACTACGAGCAGTACTTC. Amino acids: CASSLGIGQKYYEQYF.

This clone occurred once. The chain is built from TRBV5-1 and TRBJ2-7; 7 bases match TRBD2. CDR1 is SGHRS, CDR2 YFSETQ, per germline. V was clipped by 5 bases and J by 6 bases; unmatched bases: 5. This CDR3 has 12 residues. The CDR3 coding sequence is TGCGCCAGCAGACGGGGGGAATTCGAGCAGTACTTC. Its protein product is CASRRGEFEQYF.

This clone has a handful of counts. The CDR3 sequence: CASSLELSGGATDTQYF. In nucleotides, the CDR3 is TGCGCCAGCAGCCTAGAGCTTAGCGGGGGGGCGACAGATACGCAGTATTTT. The rearrangement uses TRBV10-2 and TRBJ2-3; TRBD2 agrees at 11 bases. The germline gives CDR1 WSHSY, CDR2 SAAADI. J lost 3 bases, V lost 6 bases, and 11 bases had no gene match. CDR3 length: 17 residues.

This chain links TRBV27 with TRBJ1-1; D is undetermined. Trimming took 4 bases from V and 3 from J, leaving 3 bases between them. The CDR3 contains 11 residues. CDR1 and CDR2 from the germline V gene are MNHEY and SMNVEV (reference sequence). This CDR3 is CASSSYTEAFF. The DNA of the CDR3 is TGTGCCAGCAGTTCGTACACTGAAGCTTTCTTT.

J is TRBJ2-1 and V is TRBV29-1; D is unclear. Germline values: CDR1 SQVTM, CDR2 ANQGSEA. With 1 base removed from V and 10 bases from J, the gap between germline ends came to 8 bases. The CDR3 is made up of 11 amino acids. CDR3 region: CSVEGPPEQFF. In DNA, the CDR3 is TGCAGCGTTGAAGGCCCTCCCGAGCAGTTCTTC.

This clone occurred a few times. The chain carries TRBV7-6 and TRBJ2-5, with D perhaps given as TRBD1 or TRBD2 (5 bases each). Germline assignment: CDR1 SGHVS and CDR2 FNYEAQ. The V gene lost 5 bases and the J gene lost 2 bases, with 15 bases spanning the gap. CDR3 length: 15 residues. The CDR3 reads CASSVRRDLQETQYF. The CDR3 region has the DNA TGTGCCAGCAGCGTGAGACGGGACCTTCAAGAGACCCAGTACTTC.

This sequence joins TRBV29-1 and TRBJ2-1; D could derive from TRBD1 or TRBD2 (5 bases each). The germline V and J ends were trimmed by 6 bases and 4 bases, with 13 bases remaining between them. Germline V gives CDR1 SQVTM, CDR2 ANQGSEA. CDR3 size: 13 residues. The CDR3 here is CSVDTGAYNEQFF. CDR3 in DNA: TGCAGCGTCGACACCGGGGCTTACAATGAGCAGTTCTTC.

The CDR3 DNA follows: TGTGCCAGCAGGCCTACAGGAGACTCGAACACCGGGGAGCTGTTTTTT. Its protein product is CASRPTGDSNTGELFF. J is TRBJ2-2 and V is TRBV7-9, with D maybe TRBD1 (5 bases). This CDR3 region has 16 residues. The germline gives CDR1 SEHNR, CDR2 FQNEAQ (reference sequence). The V end was cut by 6 bases, the J end by 0 bases, with 14 bases between.

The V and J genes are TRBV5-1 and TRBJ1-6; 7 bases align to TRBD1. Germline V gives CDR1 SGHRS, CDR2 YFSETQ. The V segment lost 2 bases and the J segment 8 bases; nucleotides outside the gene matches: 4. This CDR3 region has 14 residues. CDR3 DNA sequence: TGCGCCAGCAGCTTACAGGGGCTCTATTCACCCCTCCACTTT. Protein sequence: CASSLQGLYSPLHF.

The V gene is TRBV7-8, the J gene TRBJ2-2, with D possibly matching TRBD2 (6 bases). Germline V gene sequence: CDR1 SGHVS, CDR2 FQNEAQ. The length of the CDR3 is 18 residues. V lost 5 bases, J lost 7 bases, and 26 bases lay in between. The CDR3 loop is CASSPRDERVRVIGELFF. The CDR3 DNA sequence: TGTGCCAGCAGCCCCCGGGACGAGCGGGTTAGGGTTATCGGGGAGCTGTTTTTT.

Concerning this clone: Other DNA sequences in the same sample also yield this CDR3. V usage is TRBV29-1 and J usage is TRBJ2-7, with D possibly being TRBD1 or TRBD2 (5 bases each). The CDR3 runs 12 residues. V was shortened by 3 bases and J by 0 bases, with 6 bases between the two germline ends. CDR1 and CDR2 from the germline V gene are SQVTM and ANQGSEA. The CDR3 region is CSVDGGSYEQYF. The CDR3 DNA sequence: TGCAGCGTTGATGGGGGCTCCTACGAGCAGTACTTC.

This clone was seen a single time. The CDR3 DNA follows: TGTGCCAGCAGCTTCGGGGCTCTCGAGCAGTACTTC. Its translation: CASSFGALEQYF. V and J are TRBV5-6 and TRBJ2-7, with D perhaps TRBD1 or TRBD2 (5 bases each). Germline CDR1 is SGHDT and CDR2 is YYEEEE. Trimming stripped 2 bases from V and 6 bases from J, with 9 bases between. The CDR3 loop spans 12 amino acids.

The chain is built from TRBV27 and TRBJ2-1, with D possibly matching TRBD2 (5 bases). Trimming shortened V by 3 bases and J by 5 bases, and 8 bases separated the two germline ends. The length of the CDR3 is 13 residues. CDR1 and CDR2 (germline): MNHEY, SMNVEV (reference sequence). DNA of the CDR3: TGTGCCAGCAGTTTTGGAGCGGACAATGAGCAGTTCTTC. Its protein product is CASSFGADNEQFF.

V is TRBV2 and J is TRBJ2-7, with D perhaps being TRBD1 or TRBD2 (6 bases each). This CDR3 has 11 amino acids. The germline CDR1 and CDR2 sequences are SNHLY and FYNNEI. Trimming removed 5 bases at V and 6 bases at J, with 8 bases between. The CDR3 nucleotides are TGTGCCAGCAGTAGGGGGGCCGAGCAGTACTTC. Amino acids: CASSRGAEQYF.

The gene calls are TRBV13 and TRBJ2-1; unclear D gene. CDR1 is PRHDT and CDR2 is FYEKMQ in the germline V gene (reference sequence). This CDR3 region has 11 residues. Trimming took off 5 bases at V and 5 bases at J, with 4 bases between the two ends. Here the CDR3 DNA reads TGTGCCAGCAGCGAGAACAATGAGCAGTTCTTC. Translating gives CASSENNEQFF.

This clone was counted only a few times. In DNA form, the CDR3 reads TGTGCCAGCAGCCTGACAGGGAACGACGAGCAGTACTTC. Protein: CASSLTGNDEQYF. V and J are TRBV7-2 and TRBJ2-7; 7 bases line up with TRBD1. CDR1 is SGHTA, CDR2 FQGNSA, per germline. This CDR3 region has 13 residues. Trimming cost V 5 bases and J 5 bases; bases outside gene matches: 6.